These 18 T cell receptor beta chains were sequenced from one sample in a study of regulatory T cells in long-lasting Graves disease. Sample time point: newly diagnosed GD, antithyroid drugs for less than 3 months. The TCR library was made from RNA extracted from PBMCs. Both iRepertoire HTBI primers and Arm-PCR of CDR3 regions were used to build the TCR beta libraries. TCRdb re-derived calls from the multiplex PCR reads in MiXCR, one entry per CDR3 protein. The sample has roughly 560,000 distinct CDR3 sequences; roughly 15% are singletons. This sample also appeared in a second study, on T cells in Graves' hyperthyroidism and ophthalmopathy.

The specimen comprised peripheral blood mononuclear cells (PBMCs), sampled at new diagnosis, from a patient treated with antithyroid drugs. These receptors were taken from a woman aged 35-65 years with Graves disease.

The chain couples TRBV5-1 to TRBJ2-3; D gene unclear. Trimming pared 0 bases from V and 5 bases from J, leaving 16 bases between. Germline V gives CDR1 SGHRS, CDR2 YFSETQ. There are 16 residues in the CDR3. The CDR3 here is CASSLAPQAGGDTQYF. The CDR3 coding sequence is TGCGCCAGCAGCTTGGCCCCCCAGGCAGGCGGAGATACGCAGTATTTT.

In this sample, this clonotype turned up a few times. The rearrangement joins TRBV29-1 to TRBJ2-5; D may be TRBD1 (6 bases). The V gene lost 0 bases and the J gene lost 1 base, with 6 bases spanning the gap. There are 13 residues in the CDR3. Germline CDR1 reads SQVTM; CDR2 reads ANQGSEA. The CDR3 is CSVEEQGQETQYF. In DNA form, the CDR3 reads TGCAGCGTTGAAGAACAGGGCCAAGAGACCCAGTACTTC.

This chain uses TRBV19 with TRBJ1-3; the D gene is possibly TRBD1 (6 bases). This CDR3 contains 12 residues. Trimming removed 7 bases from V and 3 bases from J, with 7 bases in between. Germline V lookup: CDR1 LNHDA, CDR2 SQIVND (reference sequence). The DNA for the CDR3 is TGTGCCAGTACAGGGGTTGGAAACACCATATATTTT. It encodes CASTGVGNTIYF.

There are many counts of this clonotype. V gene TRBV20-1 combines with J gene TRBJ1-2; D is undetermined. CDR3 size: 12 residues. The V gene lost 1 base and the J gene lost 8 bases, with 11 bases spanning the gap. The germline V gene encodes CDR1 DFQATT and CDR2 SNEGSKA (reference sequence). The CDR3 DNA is TGCAGTGCTAGAGGACCCGACGGGGGCTACACCTTC. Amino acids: CSARGPDGGYTF.

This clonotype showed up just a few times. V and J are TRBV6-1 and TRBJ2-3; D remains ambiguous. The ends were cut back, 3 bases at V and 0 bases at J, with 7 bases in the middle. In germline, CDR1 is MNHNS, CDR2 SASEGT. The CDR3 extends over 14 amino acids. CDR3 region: CASSDRFSTDTQYF. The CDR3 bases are TGTGCCAGCAGTGACAGGTTCAGCACAGATACGCAGTATTTT.

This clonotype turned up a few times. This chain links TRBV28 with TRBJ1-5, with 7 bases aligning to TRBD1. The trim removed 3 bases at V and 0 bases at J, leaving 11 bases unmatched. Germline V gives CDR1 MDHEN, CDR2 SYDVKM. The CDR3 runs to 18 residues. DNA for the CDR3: TGTGCCAGCAGTTTCCGGGACAGCTACTATTATAGCAATCAGCCCCAGCATTTT. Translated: CASSFRDSYYYSNQPQHF.

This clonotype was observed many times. The CDR3 here is CASSLYNQPQHF. CDR3 nucleotide sequence: TGTGCCAGCAGTTTATACAATCAGCCCCAGCATTTT. J is TRBJ1-5 and V is TRBV28, with D unresolved. With 1 base removed from V and 3 bases from J, the gap between germline ends came to 1 base. This CDR3 is built from 12 residues. Looked up from germline, CDR1 is MDHEN and CDR2 is SYDVKM.

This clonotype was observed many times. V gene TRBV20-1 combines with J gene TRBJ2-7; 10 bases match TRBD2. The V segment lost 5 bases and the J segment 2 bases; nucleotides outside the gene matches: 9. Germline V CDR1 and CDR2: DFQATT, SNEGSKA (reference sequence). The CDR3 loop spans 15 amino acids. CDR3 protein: CSAAPGTSVTYEQYF. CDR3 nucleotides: TGCAGTGCTGCCCCCGGGACTAGCGTAACCTACGAGCAGTACTTC.

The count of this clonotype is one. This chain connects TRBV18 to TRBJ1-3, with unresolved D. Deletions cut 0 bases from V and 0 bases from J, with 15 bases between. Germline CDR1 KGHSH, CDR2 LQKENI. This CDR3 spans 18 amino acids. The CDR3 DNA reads TGTGCCAGCTCACCACCGAGTCCCGCCAAACACTCTGGAAACACCATATATTTT. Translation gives CASSPPSPAKHSGNTIYF.

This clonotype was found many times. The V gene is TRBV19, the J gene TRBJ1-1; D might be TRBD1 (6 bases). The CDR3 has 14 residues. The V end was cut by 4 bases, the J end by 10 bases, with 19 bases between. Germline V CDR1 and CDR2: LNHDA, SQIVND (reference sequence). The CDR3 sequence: CASSTGQSSHGAFF. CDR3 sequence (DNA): TGTGCCAGTAGTACAGGACAGTCCAGTCACGGAGCTTTCTTT.

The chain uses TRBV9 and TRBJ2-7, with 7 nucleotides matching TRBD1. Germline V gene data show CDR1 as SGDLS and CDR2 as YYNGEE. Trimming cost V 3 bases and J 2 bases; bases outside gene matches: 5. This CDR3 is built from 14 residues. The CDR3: CASSASGTAYEQYF. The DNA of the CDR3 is TGTGCCAGCAGCGCATCCGGGACAGCCTACGAGCAGTACTTC. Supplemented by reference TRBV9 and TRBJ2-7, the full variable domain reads DSGVTQTPKHLITATGQRVTLRCSPRSGDLSVYWYQQSLDQGLQFLIQYYNGEERAKGNILERFSAQQFPDLHSELNLSSLELGDSALYFCASSASGTAYEQYFGPGTRLTVT.

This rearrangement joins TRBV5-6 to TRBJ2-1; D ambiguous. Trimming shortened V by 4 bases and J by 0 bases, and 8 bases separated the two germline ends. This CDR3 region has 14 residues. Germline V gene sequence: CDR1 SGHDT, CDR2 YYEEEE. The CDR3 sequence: CASSRQSSYNEQFF. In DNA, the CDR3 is TGTGCCAGCAGCCGCCAAAGCTCCTACAATGAGCAGTTCTTC. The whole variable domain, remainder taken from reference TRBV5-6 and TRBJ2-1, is DAGVTQSPTHLIKTRGQQVTLRCSPKSGHDTVSWYQQALGQGPQFIFQYYEEEERQRGNFPDRFSGHQFPNYSSELNVNALLLGDSALYLCASSRQSSYNEQFFGPGTRLTVL.

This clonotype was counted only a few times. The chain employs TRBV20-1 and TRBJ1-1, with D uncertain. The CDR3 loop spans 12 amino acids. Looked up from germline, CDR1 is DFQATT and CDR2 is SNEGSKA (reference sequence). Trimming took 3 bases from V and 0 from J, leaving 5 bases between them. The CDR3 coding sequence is TGCAGTGCTAGGAAAGTGAACACTGAAGCTTTCTTT. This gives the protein CSARKVNTEAFF.

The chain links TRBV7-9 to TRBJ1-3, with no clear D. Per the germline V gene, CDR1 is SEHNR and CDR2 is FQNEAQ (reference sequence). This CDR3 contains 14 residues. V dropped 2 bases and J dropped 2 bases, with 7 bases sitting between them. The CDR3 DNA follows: TGTGCCAGCAGCTTACCCGGGCCTGGAAACACCATATATTTT. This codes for CASSLPGPGNTIYF.

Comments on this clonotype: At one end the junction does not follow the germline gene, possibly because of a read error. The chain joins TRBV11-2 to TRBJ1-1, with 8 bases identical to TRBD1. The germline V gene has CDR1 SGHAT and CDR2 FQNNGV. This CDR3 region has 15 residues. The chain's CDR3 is CVSSLAGQGDTEAFF. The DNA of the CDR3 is TGTGTCAGCAGCCTCGCCGGACAGGGCGACACTGAAGCTTTCTTT.

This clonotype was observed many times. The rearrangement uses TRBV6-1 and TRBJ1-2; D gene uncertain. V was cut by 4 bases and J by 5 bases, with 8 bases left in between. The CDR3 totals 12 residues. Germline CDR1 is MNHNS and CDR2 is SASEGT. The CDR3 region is CASSGPHYGYTF. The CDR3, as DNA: TGTGCCAGCAGTGGTCCACATTATGGCTACACCTTC.

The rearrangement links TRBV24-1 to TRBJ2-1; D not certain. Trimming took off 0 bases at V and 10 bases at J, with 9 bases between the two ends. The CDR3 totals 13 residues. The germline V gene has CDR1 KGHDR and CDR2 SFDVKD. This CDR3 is CATSDLLVGEQFF. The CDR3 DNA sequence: TGTGCCACCAGTGATTTGCTTGTTGGGGAGCAGTTCTTC.

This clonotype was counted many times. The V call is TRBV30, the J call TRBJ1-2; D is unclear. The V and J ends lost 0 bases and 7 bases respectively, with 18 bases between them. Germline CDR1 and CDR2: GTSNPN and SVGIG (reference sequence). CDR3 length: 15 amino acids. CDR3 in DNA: TGTGCCTGGAGTGTACATGACCGTGGCAATAGTGGCTACACCTTC. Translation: CAWSVHDRGNSGYTF.